This passage covers 32 T cell receptor beta chains from one sample sequenced in a study of T-cell reconstitution after alpha-beta-depleted transplantation in children (dated by TCRdb to about 2016). The method was PCR. TCRdb lists the instrument as Illumina HiSeq 2500. Molecular barcoding was employed in the preparation of TCR libraries, with unique molecular identifiers being used to normalize TCRbeta repertoire quantification. TCRdb redid the processing of the public reads, applying fastp at Q25 and MiXCR, and retained in-frame beta chains. All rows with the same CDR3 protein become a single entry with the most common DNA and genes. This sample lists about 350,000 distinct CDR3 sequences; 13% were detected once. The top ten clones comprise over 3.5% of the sample. The sequencing used PBMCs, collected from the stem cell graft. These receptors were obtained from a human donor who donated a stem cell graft to a child with Fanconi anemia.

This clonotype has only a few counts. V is TRBV27 and J is TRBJ2-3; 10 bases map to TRBD2. After removal of 5 bases from V and 0 bases from J, the junction contained 5 bases not matched to a gene. This CDR3 is built from 16 residues. Germline V gene data show CDR1 as MNHEY and CDR2 as SMNVEV (reference sequence). Here the CDR3 DNA reads TGTGCCAGCAGTATCCTAGCGGGGGACAGCACAGATACGCAGTATTTT. Translating gives CASSILAGDSTDTQYF.

This clonotype has at least ten counts. The chain is built from TRBV29-1 and TRBJ2-1; either TRBD1 or TRBD2 may fit D (5 bases each). V was pared by 5 bases and J by 4 bases, with 21 bases between. The CDR3 is 16 residues long. Germline lookup yields CDR1 SQVTM and CDR2 ANQGSEA. CDR3 amino acids: CSVPGRTGPGYNEQFF. The CDR3 region has the DNA TGCAGCGTTCCTGGTCGAACGGGGCCGGGATACAATGAGCAGTTCTTC.

The CDR3 loop reads CASSDPSEKLFF. The DNA for the CDR3 is TGTGCCAGCAGTGACCCGAGTGAAAAACTGTTTTTT. The chain carries TRBV2 and TRBJ1-4; D is unresolved. Germline CDR1 SNHLY, CDR2 FYNNEI. Trimming pared 3 bases from V and 7 bases from J, leaving 6 bases between. The CDR3 contains 12 residues.

V gene TRBV6-5 combines with J gene TRBJ1-1, with a tentative D call TRBD1 (5 bases). Germline V gene sequence: CDR1 MNHEY, CDR2 SVGAGI. The CDR3 runs to 12 residues. V lost 4 bases, J lost 11 bases, and 14 bases lay in between. The CDR3 DNA reads TGTGCCAGCAGTTCCTTGGGGGGGAGGGCTTTCTTT. Translation gives CASSSLGGRAFF.

The V and J genes are TRBV3-1 and TRBJ1-5; unclear D gene. The CDR3 runs to 14 residues. Germline V gene data show CDR1 as LGHDT and CDR2 as YNNKEL (reference sequence). V was pared by 0 bases and J by 0 bases, with 3 bases between. This CDR3 reads CASSQDYSNQPQHF. CDR3 in DNA: TGTGCCAGCAGCCAAGATTATAGCAATCAGCCCCAGCATTTT.

This clonotype occurred a few times. The J gene is TRBJ2-7, the V gene TRBV9; D possibly corresponds to TRBD1 (5 bases). The CDR3 runs to 14 residues. Trimming left V 0 bases short and J 3 bases short, with 10 bases between. Per germline, CDR1 SGDLS and CDR2 YYNGEE. CDR3 protein: CASSVEGRDYEQYF. The DNA for the CDR3 is TGTGCCAGCAGCGTAGAGGGCAGGGACTACGAGCAGTACTTC.

This clonotype was seen at least ten times. CDR3 DNA: TGTGCCAGCAGCTTAGACAGCCGAGGGGGAGCTTTCTTT. Translated, it gives CASSLDSRGGAFF. The V gene is TRBV11-1, the J gene TRBJ1-1, with D tentatively TRBD1 (6 bases). The CDR3 covers 13 residues. The V end lost 1 base, the J end lost 10 bases, and 13 bases lay between the germline ends. Germline V gives CDR1 SGHAT, CDR2 FQDESV (reference sequence).

This clonotype was observed at least ten times. The V call is TRBV7-3, the J call TRBJ2-3; D ambiguous. The V gene's germline CDR1 is SGHTA and CDR2 FQGTGA. The CDR3 is made up of 14 amino acids. V was trimmed by 5 bases and J by 4 bases, leaving 13 bases between them. The CDR3 nucleotides read TGTGCCAGCAGCCTGAGTGCAAGGTCAGATACGCAGTATTTT. Translation gives CASSLSARSDTQYF.

This clonotype was seen many times. The rearrangement joins TRBV7-8 to TRBJ2-5; D possibly uses TRBD1 or TRBD2 (5 bases each). Looked up from germline, CDR1 is SGHVS and CDR2 is FQNEAQ. V lost 5 bases and J 10 bases, leaving 11 bases between the germline ends. The CDR3 consists of 11 residues. CDR3 residues: CASSEGLDQYF. The CDR3 coding sequence is TGTGCCAGCAGCGAGGGGTTGGACCAGTACTTC.

V and J are TRBV7-9 and TRBJ1-2; 8 bases align to TRBD1. V lost 7 bases and J lost 3; bases outside the gene matches: 4. The CDR3 has 13 residues. Germline V gene sequence: CDR1 SEHNR, CDR2 FQNEAQ (reference sequence). CDR3 DNA: TGTGCCAGCATTGGGACAGGTGACTATGGCTACACCTTC. It is translated as CASIGTGDYGYTF.

This clonotype was detected many times. This chain connects TRBV4-3 to TRBJ2-7; weak D call: TRBD1 (6 bases). Trimming removed 1 base at V and 0 bases at J, with 19 bases between. CDR1 and CDR2 (germline): LGHNA, YSLEER. This CDR3 has 18 amino acids. The CDR3 is CASSQVVWDKESSYEQYF. In nucleotides, the CDR3 is TGCGCCAGCAGCCAAGTGGTGTGGGACAAGGAGAGCTCCTACGAGCAGTACTTC.

The rearrangement links TRBV6-1 to TRBJ2-6; 7 nucleotides line up with TRBD1. The V gene end was trimmed by 8 bases and the J gene end by 0 bases; junction bases not matched to a gene: 13. The CDR3 runs to 18 residues. CDR1 MNHNS and CDR2 SASEGT come from the germline V gene. CDR3 amino acids: CASSTPGQPNSGANVLTF. In nucleotides, the CDR3 is TGTGCCAGCTCTACACCGGGACAGCCTAACTCTGGGGCCAACGTCCTGACTTTC.

Of note for this clonotype: A much larger clone sits a single nucleotide away, making a read error possible. CDR3 region: CSACKGLSSYNEQFF. The CDR3 bases are TGCAGTGCTTGTAAGGGGCTTAGCTCCTACAATGAGCAGTTCTTC. The rearrangement links TRBV20-1 to TRBJ2-1, with D perhaps TRBD1 (5 bases). Germline V gene data show CDR1 as DFQATT and CDR2 as SNEGSKA (reference sequence). This CDR3 region has 15 residues. V was shortened by 5 bases and J by 0 bases, with 14 bases between the two germline ends.

The chain recombines TRBV5-1 with TRBJ2-3, with 8 nucleotides matching TRBD1. Germline V gives CDR1 SGHRS, CDR2 YFSETQ. V was clipped by 0 bases and J by 6 bases; unmatched bases: 12. The CDR3 is made up of 17 amino acids. CDR3 protein: CASSLAQGAISPDTQYF. The CDR3 DNA follows: TGCGCCAGCAGCTTGGCGCAGGGGGCGATATCCCCGGATACGCAGTATTTT.

The chain employs TRBV6-5 and TRBJ1-6; D remains ambiguous. Per the germline V gene, CDR1 is MNHEY and CDR2 is SVGAGI. The V and J ends lost 3 bases and 14 bases respectively, with 17 bases between them. The CDR3 runs to 14 residues. The CDR3 sequence is CASSYSPRIAALHF. Written as DNA, the CDR3 is TGTGCCAGCAGTTATTCCCCTCGAATAGCGGCCCTCCACTTT.

This clonotype has more than one count but fewer than ten. The CDR3 loop reads CASSPTEGVRVGTEAFF. The CDR3 DNA sequence: TGCGCCAGCAGCCCCACCGAGGGGGTGCGCGTTGGCACTGAAGCTTTCTTT. The chain links TRBV5-1 to TRBJ1-1; TRBD1 is a possible D gene (6 bases). The CDR3 runs 17 residues. The V end was cut by 4 bases, the J end by 4 bases, with 23 bases between. Germline CDR1 and CDR2: SGHRS and YFSETQ.

This clonotype has only a few counts. V is TRBV20-1 and J is TRBJ1-2; D call uncertain. From germline, CDR1 is DFQATT and CDR2 SNEGSKA (reference sequence). The CDR3 runs to 13 residues. V shed 3 bases and J shed 3 bases, with 11 bases lying between them. CDR3: CSARARAHYGYTF. CDR3 nucleotide sequence: TGCAGTGCTAGGGCTCGGGCACACTATGGCTACACCTTC.

The chain is built from TRBV9 and TRBJ2-4, with TRBD2 identical over 14 bases. Germline V CDR1 and CDR2: SGDLS, YYNGEE. V trimming: 0 bases; J trimming: 8 bases; junction bases outside the gene matches: 4. The CDR3 extends over 16 amino acids. The CDR3 nucleotides read TGTGCCAGCAGCGTAGCTGGGGGACTAGCGGGAGACATTCAGTACTTC. Its protein product is CASSVAGGLAGDIQYF.

This clonotype showed up just a few times. This chain joins TRBV12-3 or TRBV12-4 and TRBJ1-2, with 8 bases matching TRBD1. The CDR3 contains 14 residues. With V trimmed by 1 base and J by 4 bases, 2 bases remained unmatched. Written as DNA, the CDR3 is TGTGCCAGCAGTTTAGGACAGGGGTTCTATGGCTACACCTTC. The encoded protein is CASSLGQGFYGYTF.

In its sample, this clonotype was seen a few times. The chain links TRBV5-1 to TRBJ2-2, with a weak D call TRBD1 (6 bases). The CDR3 totals 14 residues. V shed 0 bases and J shed 14 bases, with 17 bases lying between them. Germline V lookup: CDR1 SGHRS, CDR2 YFSETQ. The CDR3 sequence: CASSLGGVAGVLFF. The DNA of the CDR3 is TGCGCCAGCAGCTTGGGCGGAGTGGCAGGGGTCCTGTTTTTT.

This clonotype was seen a handful of times. The chain joins TRBV30 to TRBJ1-2; D may be TRBD1 (6 bases). V was pared by 2 bases and J by 6 bases, with 13 bases between. Per germline, CDR1 GTSNPN and CDR2 SVGIG (reference sequence). The CDR3 covers 13 residues. CDR3 sequence (DNA): TGTGCCTGGAGTCCCAGACAGGCCGATGGCTACACCTTC. Translation gives CAWSPRQADGYTF.

The chain couples TRBV6-1 to TRBJ1-2, with 10 bases fitting TRBD1. This CDR3 is 17 amino acids long. With V trimmed by 5 bases and J by 3 bases, 12 bases remained unmatched. Germline values: CDR1 MNHNS, CDR2 SASEGT. For the CDR3, the DNA is TGTGCCAGCAGTCTGATATCGGGGACAGGGGAGGACTATGGCTACACCTTC. Translating gives CASSLISGTGEDYGYTF.

This clonotype occurred once. The chain joins TRBV6-2 or TRBV6-3 to TRBJ1-2; possibly TRBD1 for D (6 bases). Germline V gene sequence: CDR1 MNHEY, CDR2 SVGEGT. The CDR3 runs 13 residues. V lost 1 base and J 8 bases, leaving 11 bases between the germline ends. CDR3 amino acids: CASSYLTGNGYTF. CDR3 coding DNA: TGTGCCAGCAGTTACTTAACAGGGAACGGCTACACCTTC.

The V call is TRBV18, the J call TRBJ1-1; TRBD1 is a possible D gene (5 bases). V lost 3 bases, J lost 6 bases, and 11 bases lay in between. This CDR3 spans 13 amino acids. Germline assignment: CDR1 KGHSH and CDR2 LQKENI. In nucleotides, the CDR3 is TGTGCCAGCTCACCGAGGGACGTTTCTGAAGCTTTCTTT. It translates to CASSPRDVSEAFF.

This clonotype was seen only a few times. The rearrangement uses TRBV28 and TRBJ1-2, with a possible D match to TRBD1 (6 bases). V was shortened by 2 bases and J by 0 bases, with 10 bases between the two germline ends. The CDR3 loop spans 15 amino acids. Germline V CDR1 and CDR2: MDHEN, SYDVKM. The CDR3 spells CASSLGTPANYGYTF. DNA of the CDR3: TGTGCCAGCAGTTTAGGGACACCTGCTAACTATGGCTACACCTTC.

At least ten counts were recorded for this clonotype. The rearrangement joins TRBV5-1 to TRBJ2-7; perhaps TRBD1 as D (7 bases). The CDR3 runs 13 residues. Germline lookup yields CDR1 SGHRS and CDR2 YFSETQ. V was trimmed by 6 bases and J by 5 bases, leaving 15 bases between them. CDR3 loop: CASKGGDRDEQYF. The CDR3 nucleotides read TGCGCCAGCAAGGGGGGCGACAGGGACGAGCAGTACTTC. The whole variable domain, remainder taken from reference TRBV5-1 and TRBJ2-7, is KAGVTQTPRYLIKTRGQQVTLSCSPISGHRSVSWYQQTPGQGLQFLFEYFSETQRNKGNFPGRFSGRQFSNSRSEMNVSTLELGDSALYLCASKGGDRDEQYFGPGTRLTVT.

The gene calls are TRBV5-1 and TRBJ1-1; D is ambiguous. Per germline, CDR1 SGHRS and CDR2 YFSETQ. The V and J ends lost 4 bases and 3 bases respectively, with 16 bases between them. The CDR3 sequence is 15 residues long. CDR3 sequence: CASSLVFVEDTEAFF. CDR3 bases: TGCGCCAGCAGCCTGGTATTTGTGGAAGACACTGAAGCTTTCTTT.

Only a few counts were recorded for this clonotype. The rearrangement joins TRBV5-6 to TRBJ1-1; the D gene is possibly TRBD1 (6 bases). From germline, CDR1 is SGHDT and CDR2 YYEEEE. The V gene lost 2 bases and the J gene lost 11 bases, with 16 bases spanning the gap. This CDR3 region has 13 residues. This chain's CDR3 is CASSFSRGNGAFF. CDR3 nucleotide sequence: TGTGCCAGCAGCTTTTCCAGGGGCAATGGGGCTTTCTTT.

The chain has TRBV12-3 or TRBV12-4 and TRBJ2-3, with D unclear. V was shortened by 8 bases and J by 0 bases, with 18 bases between the two germline ends. This CDR3 contains 16 residues. The CDR3 protein is CASVRYTLGSTDTQYF. The CDR3 bases are TGTGCCAGCGTAAGATATACGTTGGGTAGCACAGATACGCAGTATTTT.

This clonotype was counted between two and nine times. The rearrangement uses TRBV11-2 and TRBJ2-1; TRBD1 is a possible D gene (7 bases). The V and J ends lost 1 base and 7 bases respectively, with 14 bases between them. This CDR3 has 15 residues. Germline V gene data show CDR1 as SGHAT and CDR2 as FQNNGV. CDR3 sequence: CASSLGAGGFNEQFF. CDR3 nucleotides: TGTGCCAGCAGCTTAGGTGCAGGGGGGTTTAATGAGCAGTTCTTC.

The V gene is TRBV11-2, the J gene TRBJ2-4; D might be TRBD1 (5 bases). V lost 2 bases to trimming and J lost 5 bases, with 13 bases between them. The CDR3 extends over 15 amino acids. The germline V gene encodes CDR1 SGHAT and CDR2 FQNNGV. Here the CDR3 reads CASSLSPLGENIQYF. For the CDR3, the DNA is TGTGCCAGCAGCTTAAGCCCCTTAGGGGAAAACATTCAGTACTTC.

This clonotype was seen only a few times. V usage is TRBV15 and J usage is TRBJ1-4; 11 bases are a match to TRBD1. With V trimmed by 3 bases and J by 7 bases, 4 bases remained unmatched. The CDR3 has 15 amino acids. Germline-derived CDR1 and CDR2 are LNHNV and YYDKDF (reference sequence). CDR3 region: CATSSYGQGAEKLFF. The CDR3 nucleotides read TGTGCCACCAGCAGCTACGGACAGGGGGCTGAAAAACTGTTTTTT. Based on the CDR3 plus reference TRBV15 and TRBJ1-4, the full variable domain is DAMVIQNPRYQVTQFGKPVTLSCSQTLNHNVMYWYQQKSSQAPKLLFHYYDKDFNNEADTPDNFQSRRPNTSFCFLDIRSPGLGDTAMYLCATSSYGQGAEKLFFGSGTQLSVL.